This TCR beta chain appears in the sequencing data of a study of T-cell memory formation after mild COVID-19. Study as a whole: The two donors had largely donor-specific TCR clusters.

Per the germline V gene, CDR1 is DFQATT and CDR2 is SNEGSKA (reference sequence). J lost 10 bases, V lost 6 bases, and 14 bases had no gene match. The CDR3 length is 15 residues. 5'RACE primed from the constant segment yielded TCR alpha and TCR beta cDNA libraries bearing sample barcodes and UMIs. TCRdb reanalysed the 5' RACE reads using MiXCR and keeps one entry per CDR3 protein. The data contain 340,000 or so distinct CDR3 sequences, 10% to 15% of them singletons. The sequenced sample was PBMCs or a T cell subset sorted from them (not recorded which). The receptor was isolated from a man between 18 and 35 years old who had mild COVID-19 (a few samples of this study predate the infection). Cell type and time point are not known. V and J are TRBV20-1 and TRBJ2-1, with 11 positions matching TRBD2. The CDR3 reads CSAVVLAGGPGEQFF. CDR3 in DNA: TGCAGTGCGGTCGTTTTAGCGGGGGGGCCGGGAGAGCAGTTCTTC.